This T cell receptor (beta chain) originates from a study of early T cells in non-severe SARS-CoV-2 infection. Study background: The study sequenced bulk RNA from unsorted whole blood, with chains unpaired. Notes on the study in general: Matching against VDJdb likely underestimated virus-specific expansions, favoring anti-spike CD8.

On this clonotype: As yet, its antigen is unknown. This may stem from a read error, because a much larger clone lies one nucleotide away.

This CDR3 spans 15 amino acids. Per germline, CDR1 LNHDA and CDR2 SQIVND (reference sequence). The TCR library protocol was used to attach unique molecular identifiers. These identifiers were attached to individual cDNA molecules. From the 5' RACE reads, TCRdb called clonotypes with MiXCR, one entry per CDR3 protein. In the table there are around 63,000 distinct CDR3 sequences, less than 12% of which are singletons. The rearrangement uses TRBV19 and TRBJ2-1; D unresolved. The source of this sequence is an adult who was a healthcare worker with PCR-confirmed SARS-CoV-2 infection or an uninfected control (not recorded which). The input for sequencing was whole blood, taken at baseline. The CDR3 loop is CASSISHSSYNELFF. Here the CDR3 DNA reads TGTGCCAGTAGTATCTCACACAGCTCCTACAATGAGCTGTTCTTC.